These 26 T cell receptor beta chains were all obtained from the same sample, sequenced in a study of CD8 T cells in ankylosing spondylitis. Overall study findings and caveats: Ankylosing spondylitis blood appeared to be characterized by a TCR beta motif of several highly homologous variants.

Antigen specificity for these receptors is unknown. A single record per CDR3 protein comes from TCRdb applying MiXCR to the 5' RACE reads. The profile shows more than 500,000 distinct CDR3 sequences, less than 6% of them singletons. Sequencing used blood, either unsorted or a sorted T cell fraction (not recorded which). Receptors originate from a male donor with ankylosing spondylitis.

This clonotype appeared once. The chain couples TRBV27 to TRBJ2-3; D not resolved. This CDR3 is 13 amino acids long. Trimming removed 2 bases at V and 8 bases at J, with 11 bases between. The germline gives CDR1 MNHEY, CDR2 SMNVEV (reference sequence). The CDR3 sequence: CASSLRVPGTQYF. DNA for the CDR3: TGTGCCAGCAGTTTAAGGGTCCCGGGTACGCAGTATTTT.

This clonotype was seen repeatedly, ten times or more. The chain combines TRBV28 with TRBJ1-2; maybe TRBD1 (6 bases). Germline V lookup: CDR1 MDHEN, CDR2 SYDVKM. Trimming cost V 2 bases and J 7 bases, with 14 bases left between them. CDR3 size: 14 residues. The CDR3 nucleotides are TGTGCCAGCAGTTTAACAGGGAGAAGGGGTGGCTACACCTTC. This translates into CASSLTGRRGGYTF.

This clonotype showed up many times. V usage is TRBV6-5 and J usage is TRBJ2-1; D gene uncertain. Trimming removed 2 bases from V and 0 bases from J, with 8 bases in between. Germline values: CDR1 MNHEY, CDR2 SVGAGI. The CDR3 is 15 residues long. CDR3 bases: TGTGCCAGCAGTTACAATGAGAGCTCCTACAATGAGCAGTTCTTC. It yields the protein CASSYNESSYNEQFF.

This sequence joins TRBV28 and TRBJ1-6, with 7 bases identical to TRBD1. This CDR3 comprises 14 residues. V was clipped by 3 bases and J by 10 bases; unmatched bases: 6. Germline values: CDR1 MDHEN, CDR2 SYDVKM. The DNA of the CDR3 is TGTGCCAGCAGTTTTCCAGGGGGAGAATCACCCCTCCACTTT. It codes for CASSFPGGESPLHF.

Many counts were recorded for this clonotype. V gene TRBV4-2 combines with J gene TRBJ2-3; D remains unclear. The CDR3 spans 12 residues. Per the germline V gene, CDR1 is LGHNA and CDR2 is YNFKEQ. The germline V and J ends were trimmed by 4 bases and 5 bases, with 7 bases remaining between them. CDR3 region: CASSLHGDTQYF. The CDR3 DNA reads as TGTGCCAGCAGCCTCCATGGAGATACGCAGTATTTT.

This clonotype was observed at least ten times. The chain couples TRBV5-1 to TRBJ1-6, with a tentative D call TRBD1 (5 bases). Germline loops: CDR1 SGHRS, CDR2 YFSETQ. The length of the CDR3 is 16 residues. Between the trimmed V and J ends, which lost 2 bases and 9 bases, there was a span of 18 bases. Here the CDR3 DNA reads TGCGCCAGCAGCTTAGGGATTCGGGGGGACGGTTCACCCCTCCACTTT. Its translation: CASSLGIRGDGSPLHF.

This clonotype occurred many times. The gene calls are TRBV6-2 or TRBV6-3 and TRBJ2-7, with TRBD1 matching over 7 bases. J was trimmed by 5 bases and V by 6 bases; bases with no gene match: 19. This CDR3 is 17 amino acids long. Germline values: CDR1 MNHEY, CDR2 SVGEGT. The CDR3 nucleotides are TGTGCCAGCAGCCAACTCCCCGCTCACAGGGGACGCGACGAGCAGTACTTC. It specifies CASSQLPAHRGRDEQYF.

This clonotype was observed many times. The chain employs TRBV20-1 and TRBJ2-2; D remains ambiguous. This CDR3 has 14 amino acids. The germline V gene has CDR1 DFQATT and CDR2 SNEGSKA (reference sequence). Deletions cut 3 bases from V and 1 base from J, with 9 bases between. CDR3 in amino acids: CSASPVENTGELFF. The CDR3 bases are TGCAGTGCTAGTCCCGTCGAGAACACCGGGGAGCTGTTTTTT.

There are many counts of this clonotype. V and J are TRBV28 and TRBJ1-2; tentatively, D is TRBD1 (5 bases). V gave up 10 bases and J gave up 4 bases, with 19 bases separating them. Looked up from germline, CDR1 is MDHEN and CDR2 is SYDVKM. The CDR3 sequence is 14 residues long. The CDR3, as DNA: TGTGCCACCCACAGGTCGGTTTCAGCCTATGGCTACACCTTC. Translation gives CATHRSVSAYGYTF.

This clonotype was picked up many times. The rearrangement links TRBV7-3 to TRBJ2-3; D call uncertain. This CDR3 is 14 amino acids long. CDR1 is SGHTA and CDR2 is FQGTGA in the germline V gene. Trimming shortened V by 4 bases and J by 6 bases, and 14 bases separated the two germline ends. The CDR3 DNA reads as TGTGCCAGCAGCTCCGTGGGGTACGGGGATACGCAGTATTTT. It yields the protein CASSSVGYGDTQYF.

This clonotype occurred many times. This chain uses TRBV5-1 with TRBJ1-2, with D uncertain. Between the trimmed V and J ends, which lost 4 bases and 0 bases, there was a span of 7 bases. The V gene's germline CDR1 is SGHRS and CDR2 YFSETQ. The CDR3 consists of 13 residues. CDR3 DNA: TGCGCCAGCAGCCTGAACGCTAACTATGGCTACACCTTC. It encodes CASSLNANYGYTF.

This clonotype showed up just a few times. This chain uses TRBV3-1 with TRBJ1-4; no definite D call. Trimming shortened V by 4 bases and J by 4 bases, and 16 bases separated the two germline ends. This CDR3 is built from 16 residues. Per germline, CDR1 LGHDT and CDR2 YNNKEL (reference sequence). This chain's CDR3 is CASSRQSGQRNEKLFF. The DNA of the CDR3 is TGTGCCAGCAGCCGTCAGAGTGGGCAGCGTAATGAAAAACTGTTTTTT. The full variable domain, in which reference TRBV3-1 and TRBJ1-4 provide the parts outside the CDR3, is DTAVSQTPKYLVTQMGNDKSIKCEQNLGHDTMYWYKQDSKKFLKIMFSYNNKELIINETVPNRFSPKSPDKAHLNLHINSLELGDSAVYFCASSRQSGQRNEKLFFGSGTQLSVL.

This clonotype was seen repeatedly, ten times or more. The CDR3 loop reads CAISGGTYSTDTQYF. In nucleotides, the CDR3 is TGTGCCATCAGTGGCGGGACTTACAGCACAGATACGCAGTATTTT. This chain uses TRBV10-3 with TRBJ2-3, with D possibly TRBD2 on 6 matching bases. V was trimmed by 4 bases and J by 0 bases, leaving 11 bases between them. The CDR3 is 15 amino acids. Germline V gives CDR1 ENHRY, CDR2 SYGVKD.

The rearrangement joins TRBV11-2 to TRBJ2-6; possibly TRBD1 for D (6 bases). V was trimmed by 4 bases and J by 0 bases, leaving 13 bases between them. The V gene's germline CDR1 is SGHAT and CDR2 FQNNGV. The CDR3 totals 17 residues. CDR3 sequence reads: CASSSRQDSSGANVLTF. CDR3 sequence (DNA): TGTGCCAGCAGCTCCCGACAGGACAGCTCTGGGGCCAACGTCCTGACTTTC.

This clonotype was counted ten times or more. The CDR3 loop is CASSAGGAGLEKLFF. CDR3 nucleotide sequence: TGTGCCAGCAGCGCCGGAGGAGCAGGGCTCGAAAAACTGTTTTTT. The chain combines TRBV11-2 with TRBJ1-4; D might be TRBD1 (5 bases). The CDR3 runs to 15 residues. The germline V and J ends were trimmed by 5 bases and 8 bases, with 18 bases remaining between them. CDR1 is SGHAT, CDR2 FQNNGV, per germline.

Ten or more counts support this clonotype. This rearrangement joins TRBV7-2 to TRBJ2-7, with a possible D match to TRBD1 (6 bases). Germline loops: CDR1 SGHTA, CDR2 FQGNSA. The CDR3 is made up of 14 amino acids. Deletions cut 1 base from V and 3 bases from J, with 10 bases between. The CDR3 sequence: CASSLERGSYEQYF. Here the CDR3 DNA reads TGTGCCAGCAGCTTAGAAAGGGGGAGCTACGAGCAGTACTTC.

This clonotype occurred many times. V usage is TRBV20-1 and J usage is TRBJ1-5; TRBD1 matches at 10 bases. This CDR3 region has 16 residues. Germline-derived CDR1 and CDR2 are DFQATT and SNEGSKA (reference sequence). Losses at the gene ends were 1 base for V and 9 bases for J; bases not matched to a gene: 12. The CDR3: CSARVNGQGEKGPQHF. In nucleotides, the CDR3 is TGCAGTGCTAGAGTTAACGGACAGGGGGAGAAGGGGCCCCAGCATTTT.

In its sample, this clonotype was seen many times. The chain joins TRBV7-9 to TRBJ1-2; no clear D gene. Germline V gene lookup returns CDR1 SEHNR and CDR2 FQNEAQ (reference sequence). V was pared by 0 bases and J by 3 bases, with 5 bases between. The CDR3 is made up of 13 amino acids. CDR3 nucleotide sequence: TGTGCCAGCAGCTTAGCAACAGACTATGGCTACACCTTC. It translates to CASSLATDYGYTF.

This clonotype showed up just a few times. This rearrangement joins TRBV2 to TRBJ2-5; D may be TRBD1 (5 bases). V dropped 0 bases and J dropped 0 bases, with 5 bases sitting between them. The CDR3 consists of 14 residues. The germline gives CDR1 SNHLY, CDR2 FYNNEI. CDR3 in amino acids: CASSEATDQETQYF. The CDR3 nucleotides read TGTGCCAGCAGTGAAGCGACAGACCAAGAGACCCAGTACTTC.

This clonotype was counted at least ten times. The chain links TRBV7-2 to TRBJ1-2; 11 nucleotides line up with TRBD1. Germline values: CDR1 SGHTA, CDR2 FQGNSA. V was clipped by 3 bases and J by 7 bases; unmatched bases: 13. This CDR3 is built from 17 residues. The CDR3 nucleotides read TGTGCCAGCAGCTTTCAAATTGGGACAGGGGGGAGTGGTGGCTACACCTTC. This gives the protein CASSFQIGTGGSGGYTF.

This clonotype has ten or more counts. The chain couples TRBV5-1 to TRBJ2-1, with 8 bases aligning to TRBD2. With 5 bases clipped from V and 6 bases from J, the junction kept 10 bases outside the gene matches. CDR3 length: 15 residues. Germline CDR1 is SGHRS and CDR2 is YFSETQ. CDR3 protein: CASRPPGLDGNEQFF. The CDR3 bases are TGCGCCAGCAGGCCCCCGGGACTAGATGGCAATGAGCAGTTCTTC.

This clonotype was observed many times. This chain connects TRBV5-1 to TRBJ1-1; 8 positions agree with TRBD1. This CDR3 region has 15 residues. V gave up 2 bases and J gave up 5 bases; unmatched junction bases: 8. The germline V gene has CDR1 SGHRS and CDR2 YFSETQ. CDR3 bases: TGCGCCAGCAGCTTAGCCGACAGGGGTGAGACTGAAGCTTTCTTT. Amino acid sequence: CASSLADRGETEAFF. Using reference TRBV5-1 and TRBJ1-1 for the parts outside the CDR3, the full variable domain is KAGVTQTPRYLIKTRGQQVTLSCSPISGHRSVSWYQQTPGQGLQFLFEYFSETQRNKGNFPGRFSGRQFSNSRSEMNVSTLELGDSALYLCASSLADRGETEAFFGQGTRLTVV.

The chain uses TRBV11-2 and TRBJ2-7; D uncertain. From germline, CDR1 is SGHAT and CDR2 FQNNGV. The ends were cut back, 3 bases at V and 7 bases at J, with 31 bases in the middle. CDR3 length: 19 amino acids. The CDR3 reads CASSFFSVPGERPDTEQYF. In DNA, the CDR3 is TGTGCCAGCAGCTTTTTCTCTGTACCTGGGGAACGCCCCGATACAGAGCAGTACTTC. Supplemented by reference TRBV11-2 and TRBJ2-7, the full variable domain reads EAGVAQSPRYKIIEKRQSVAFWCNPISGHATLYWYQQILGQGPKLLIQFQNNGVVDDSQLPKDRFSAERLKGVDSTLKIQPAKLEDSAVYLCASSFFSVPGERPDTEQYFGPGTRLTVT.

There are a few counts of this clonotype. The chain carries TRBV28 and TRBJ2-5; D gene ambiguous. Germline CDR1 is MDHEN and CDR2 is SYDVKM. The V end was cut by 2 bases, the J end by 4 bases, with 11 bases between. The CDR3 runs 14 residues. The DNA for the CDR3 is TGTGCCAGCAGTTTACGCGGCGGCATAGAGACCCAGTACTTC. This sequence encodes CASSLRGGIETQYF.

This clonotype was seen ten or more times. The CDR3 loop reads CASSQVLRGGEQYF. The DNA of the CDR3 is TGTGCCAGCAGCCAAGTGTTGCGGGGGGGCGAGCAGTACTTC. The chain uses TRBV3-1 and TRBJ2-7, with 9 bases that match TRBD2. This CDR3 is built from 14 residues. From germline, CDR1 is LGHDT and CDR2 YNNKEL (reference sequence). The V and J ends lost 1 base and 6 bases, in that order; junction bases with no gene match: 4.

Details on this clonotype: With a much larger clone just one base away, this may be a read error. The gene calls are TRBV20-1 and TRBJ1-6, with a weak D call TRBD1 (5 bases). The germline V gene encodes CDR1 DFQATT and CDR2 SNEGSKA (reference sequence). CDR3 length: 13 amino acids. The V end lost 3 bases, the J end lost 8 bases, and 11 bases lay between the germline ends. In nucleotides, the CDR3 is TGCAGTGCTAGTCGCAGGGTGTATTCACCCCTCCACTTT. It is translated as CSASRRVYSPLHF.